The 8 T cell receptor beta chains presented below share a single source sample, sequenced in a study of identical twins. TCRdb used MiXCR to reprocess the 5' RACE reads, holding one entry per CDR3 protein. Of 1.5 million to 2 million distinct CDR3 sequences listed, less than 35% are singletons. Sequencing was done on a sample of cord blood. The receptors shown here come from a newborn girl in good health.

The V and J genes are TRBV12-3 or TRBV12-4 and TRBJ2-4; weak D call: TRBD1 (5 bases). The CDR3 is 15 residues long. Trimming removed 4 bases from V and 5 bases from J, with 15 bases in between. The CDR3 reads CASSSLVGRENIQYF. Here the CDR3 DNA reads TGTGCCAGCAGTTCCCTGGTGGGGCGAGAAAACATTCAGTACTTC.

This clonotype has just a few counts. The chain uses TRBV7-9 and TRBJ1-2; D not resolved. CDR1 is SEHNR, CDR2 FQNEAQ, per germline (reference sequence). The CDR3 totals 14 residues. Trimming cost V 4 bases and J 3 bases, with 12 bases left between them. The CDR3 DNA sequence: TGTGCCAGCAGCTACGACGGACGGTACTATGGCTACACCTTC. Amino acid sequence: CASSYDGRYYGYTF. Using reference TRBV7-9 and TRBJ1-2 for the parts outside the CDR3, the full variable domain is DTGVSQNPRHKITKRGQNVTFRCDPISEHNRLYWYRQTLGQGPEFLTYFQNEAQLEKSRLLSDRFSAERPKGSFSTLEIQRTEQGDSAMYLCASSYDGRYYGYTFGSGTRLTVV.

This clonotype has more than one count but fewer than ten. The chain carries TRBV14 and TRBJ2-1; 7 bases match TRBD2. CDR1 and CDR2 from the germline V gene are SGHDN and FVKESK. Trimming cost V 3 bases and J 3 bases; bases outside gene matches: 11. The CDR3 is 17 residues long. CDR3 region: CASSHRRSLAVYNEQFF. The CDR3 nucleotides are TGTGCCAGCAGCCACCGCAGGAGTCTAGCGGTCTACAATGAGCAGTTCTTC. Full variable domain (missing parts from reference TRBV14 and TRBJ2-1): EAGVTQFPSHSVIEKGQTVTLRCDPISGHDNLYWYRRVMGKEIKFLLHFVKESKQDESGMPNNRFLAERTGGTYSTLKVQPAELEDSGVYFCASSHRRSLAVYNEQFFGPGTRLTVL.

The chain recombines TRBV29-1 with TRBJ1-2, with 7 bases that match TRBD1. V gave up 6 bases and J gave up 4 bases; unmatched junction bases: 5. This CDR3 region has 12 residues. The germline V gene encodes CDR1 SQVTM and CDR2 ANQGSEA. The CDR3 nucleotides read TGCAGCGTGAGGGGGCCTCGCTATGGCTACACCTTC. Translating it yields CSVRGPRYGYTF.

The chain is built from TRBV28 and TRBJ2-4; 9 bases are a match to TRBD2. The end of the DNA is better explained by TRBJ2-7, so the J call may be wrong. In germline, CDR1 is MDHEN, CDR2 SYDVKM. The CDR3 runs 15 residues. The CDR3 protein is CASSPRSGRYHEQYF. CDR3 DNA sequence: TGTGCCAGCAGCCCTAGGAGCGGGAGGTACCACGAGCAGTACTTC.

This clonotype was counted many times. V is TRBV28 and J is TRBJ2-7; the match to TRBD1 covers 9 bases. V lost 8 bases to trimming and J lost 2 bases; unmatched junction nucleotides: 7. The CDR3 totals 14 residues. Germline V gene lookup returns CDR1 MDHEN and CDR2 SYDVKM. In nucleotides, the CDR3 is TGTGCCAGCTGTACGGGACAGGGTCCCTACGAGCAGTACTTC. This codes for CASCTGQGPYEQYF.

The table lists this clonotype with a count of one. The chain uses TRBV20-1 and TRBJ2-1, with 9 bases that match TRBD2. With the DNA end fitting TRBJ2-7 better, the J assignment may be wrong. Germline assignment: CDR1 DFQATT and CDR2 SNEGSKA (reference sequence). The CDR3 consists of 15 residues. The CDR3 DNA reads TGCAGTGCTAAGCCGCGGGGGGGCCCTAACAATGAGCAGTACTTC. Protein: CSAKPRGGPNNEQYF.

V usage is TRBV5-1 and J usage is TRBJ2-7; 8 bases line up with TRBD1. J lost 4 bases, V lost 2 bases, and 8 bases had no gene match. The CDR3 is made up of 15 amino acids. The germline V gene encodes CDR1 SGHRS and CDR2 YFSETQ. DNA for the CDR3: TGCGCCAGCAGCTTTGGAGGACAGGGATGGTACGAGCAGTACTTC. This encodes CASSFGGQGWYEQYF.